The 8 T cell receptor beta chains in this list originate from one sample, sequenced in a study of shared clonotypes between healthy human individuals. Profiled with immunoSEQ multiplex PCR; TCRdb holds only in-frame clones, not every one. The sample yields some 300,000 clones, around 67% seen once. The sequenced sample consisted of memory CD4+ T cells sorted from blood. Subset denoted: CD45RA-negative fraction. These receptors all stem from a man younger than 45 in good health.

The V call is TRBV29-1, the J call TRBJ1-3; D is perhaps TRBD1 (5 bases). The germline gives CDR1 SQVTM, CDR2 ANQGSEA. The length of the CDR3 is 15 residues. The V end was cut by 2 bases, the J end by 4 bases, with 15 bases between. The CDR3 DNA is TGCAGCGTTGAAAAACCAAGGGGTGCCGGAAACACCATATATTTT. It specifies CSVEKPRGAGNTIYF.

In its sample, this clone was seen a few times. The rearrangement uses TRBV28 and TRBJ2-7; D is perhaps TRBD1 (5 bases). Trimming stripped 3 bases from V and 1 base from J, with 7 bases between. The CDR3 runs to 13 residues. Germline CDR1 reads MDHEN; CDR2 reads SYDVKM. The CDR3 region has the DNA TGTGCCAGCAGTTTTGACAGTTCCTACGAGCAGTACTTC. Protein sequence: CASSFDSSYEQYF.

The chain recombines TRBV14 with TRBJ2-5; no clear D. Trimming took off 0 bases at V and 6 bases at J, with 8 bases between the two ends. CDR1 is SGHDN, CDR2 FVKESK, per germline. The length of the CDR3 is 13 residues. CDR3: CASSQEFEKTQYF. The DNA of the CDR3 is TGTGCCAGCAGCCAAGAGTTCGAGAAGACCCAGTACTTC.

This rearrangement joins TRBV29-1 to TRBJ1-5; tentatively, D is TRBD1 (6 bases). The V gene's germline CDR1 is SQVTM and CDR2 ANQGSEA. The CDR3 contains 13 residues. Trimming cost V 6 bases and J 0 bases, with 9 bases left between them. CDR3 in amino acids: CSVQGNSNQPQHF. The CDR3 DNA follows: TGCAGCGTGCAGGGGAATAGCAATCAGCCCCAGCATTTT.

The chain has TRBV14 and TRBJ2-1; D gene uncertain. Germline loops: CDR1 SGHDN, CDR2 FVKESK. V lost 0 bases, J lost 6 bases, and 9 bases lay in between. This CDR3 is built from 14 residues. The DNA of the CDR3 is TGTGCCAGCAGCCAAGAGCCGAACCGCAATGAGCAGTTCTTC. This gives the protein CASSQEPNRNEQFF.

This chain connects TRBV27 to TRBJ1-2; D is perhaps TRBD1 (5 bases). The V end was cut by 3 bases, the J end by 1 base, with 9 bases between. This CDR3 is built from 14 residues. Germline-derived CDR1 and CDR2 are MNHEY and SMNVEV (reference sequence). CDR3 nucleotides: TGTGCCAGCAGTTTCCGCAGGGATAACTATGGCTACACCTTC. Protein sequence: CASSFRRDNYGYTF.

V is TRBV2 and J is TRBJ2-3, with a possible D match to TRBD1 (6 bases). CDR1 and CDR2 (germline): SNHLY, FYNNEI. With 5 bases removed from V and 1 base from J, the gap between germline ends came to 10 bases. This CDR3 comprises 14 residues. CDR3 nucleotide sequence: TGTGCCAGCAGTAGACAGGTTCGCACAGATACGCAGTATTTT. Translated, it gives CASSRQVRTDTQYF. Together with reference TRBV2 and TRBJ2-3, the CDR3 gives the full variable domain: EPEVTQTPSHQVTQMGQEVILRCVPISNHLYFYWYRQILGQKVEFLVSFYNNEISEKSEIFDDQFSVERPDGSNFTLKIRSTKLEDSAMYFCASSRQVRTDTQYFGPGTRLTVL.

The sample holds many counts of this clone. This chain uses TRBV10-3 with TRBJ2-1; possible D gene TRBD1, 6 bases. Germline CDR1 and CDR2: ENHRY and SYGVKD. The CDR3 totals 15 residues. V lost 5 bases to trimming and J lost 8 bases, with 19 bases between them. CDR3 sequence (DNA): TGTGCCATCAGTCTCAACAGGGCATCCCCCTATGAGCAGTTCTTC. Amino acid sequence: CAISLNRASPYEQFF.